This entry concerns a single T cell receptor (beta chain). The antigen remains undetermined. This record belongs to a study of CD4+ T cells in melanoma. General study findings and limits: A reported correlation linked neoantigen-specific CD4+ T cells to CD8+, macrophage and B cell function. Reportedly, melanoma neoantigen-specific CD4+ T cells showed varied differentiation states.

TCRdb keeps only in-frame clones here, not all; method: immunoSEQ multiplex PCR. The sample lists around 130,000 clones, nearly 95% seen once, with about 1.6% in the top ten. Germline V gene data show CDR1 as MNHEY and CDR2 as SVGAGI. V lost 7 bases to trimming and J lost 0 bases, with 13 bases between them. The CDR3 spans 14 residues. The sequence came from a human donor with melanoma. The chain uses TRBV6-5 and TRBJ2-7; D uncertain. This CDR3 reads CASTPASHSYEQYF. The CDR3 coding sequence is TGTGCCAGCACCCCCGCCAGCCACTCCTACGAGCAGTACTTC.